The 13 T cell receptor beta chains given below trace back to one sample, sequenced in a study of cytomegalovirus exposure and HLA in healthy donors. This PCR relied on a set of 60 Vbeta primers and 13 Jbeta primers. The table came from immunoSEQ multiplex PCR; TCRdb's copy has only in-frame clones and leaves some out. This sample has some 150,000 clones, with roughly 80% found just once. The material sequenced was PBMCs. Receptor source: a female donor in good health and CMV-seronegative.

The sample holds one count of this clone. The chain links TRBV7-8 to TRBJ1-2; 7 bases match TRBD1. The CDR3 length is 14 residues. In germline, CDR1 is SGHVS, CDR2 FQNEAQ. Trimming at V came to 5 bases and at J to 0 bases, leaving 3 bases not matched to a gene. The CDR3 sequence is CASSPGQANYGYTF. CDR3 nucleotides: TGTGCCAGCAGCCCCGGACAGGCTAACTATGGCTACACCTTC.

The J gene is TRBJ2-5, the V gene TRBV19; maybe TRBD2 (6 bases). The CDR3 spans 14 residues. V lost 3 bases and J 5 bases, leaving 13 bases between the germline ends. CDR1 and CDR2 (germline): LNHDA, SQIVND (reference sequence). CDR3 coding DNA: TGTGCCAGTAGTATCGGGACTTTGTGGGAGACCCAGTACTTC. This encodes CASSIGTLWETQYF. The full variable domain, in which reference TRBV19 and TRBJ2-5 provide the parts outside the CDR3, is DGGITQSPKYLFRKEGQNVTLSCEQNLNHDAMYWYRQDPGQGLRLIYYSQIVNDFQKGDIAEGYSVSREKKESFPLTVTSAQKNPTAFYLCASSIGTLWETQYFGPGTRLLVL.

This clone was observed once. This sequence joins TRBV5-1 and TRBJ1-2; possibly TRBD1 for D (5 bases). This CDR3 region has 12 residues. From germline, CDR1 is SGHRS and CDR2 YFSETQ. Trimming removed 7 bases from V and 3 bases from J, with 10 bases in between. The CDR3 bases are TGCGCCAGCGGCCGGGGGGACTATGGCTACACCTTC. Translating it yields CASGRGDYGYTF.

The chain joins TRBV28 to TRBJ1-5; the D gene is possibly TRBD1 (6 bases). V lost 6 bases, J lost 4 bases, and 16 bases lay in between. The CDR3 consists of 15 residues. CDR1 is MDHEN and CDR2 is SYDVKM in the germline V gene. The CDR3 reads CASRETTGPNQPQHF. Here the CDR3 DNA reads TGTGCCAGCAGGGAAACGACAGGACCAAATCAGCCCCAGCATTTT.

V and J are TRBV30 and TRBJ2-2, with 8 bases identical to TRBD1. Germline V gene data show CDR1 as GTSNPN and CDR2 as SVGIG (reference sequence). The V and J ends lost 8 bases and 5 bases, in that order; junction bases with no gene match: 7. The CDR3 has 13 residues. CDR3 in amino acids: CASRQGRTGELFF. Written as DNA, the CDR3 is TGTGCCAGTCGACAGGGGAGAACCGGGGAGCTGTTTTTT.

CDR3 sequence (DNA): TGTGCCAGCAGGGAGGGACAGGGATATGGCTACACCTTC. It is translated as CASREGQGYGYTF. The chain links TRBV2 to TRBJ1-2; TRBD1 matches 9 bases. With V trimmed by 6 bases and J by 5 bases, 4 bases remained unmatched. This CDR3 region has 13 residues. Germline assignment: CDR1 SNHLY and CDR2 FYNNEI.

The chain combines TRBV5-8 with TRBJ1-1; D perhaps matches TRBD1 (6 bases). This CDR3 spans 13 amino acids. Trimming shortened V by 5 bases and J by 6 bases, and 14 bases separated the two germline ends. Germline V gives CDR1 SGHTS, CDR2 YDEGEE. In nucleotides, the CDR3 is TGTGCCAGCAGGCAAACAGGGAGCGCTGAAGCTTTCTTT. This encodes CASRQTGSAEAFF.

The genes are TRBV7-8 and TRBJ2-1; TRBD2 matches 10 bases. This CDR3 has 15 amino acids. Germline CDR1 reads SGHVS; CDR2 reads FQNEAQ. With 5 bases clipped from V and 5 bases from J, the junction kept 6 bases outside the gene matches. Here the CDR3 reads CASSLGLAVDNEQFF. CDR3 nucleotides: TGTGCCAGCAGCCTAGGACTAGCGGTTGACAATGAGCAGTTCTTC.

The genes are TRBV2 and TRBJ2-7; a weak D match, TRBD1 (6 bases). This CDR3 is 12 amino acids long. Per germline, CDR1 SNHLY and CDR2 FYNNEI. Trimming removed 6 bases from V and 3 bases from J, with 9 bases in between. The CDR3 reads CASREQGYEQYF. The CDR3 DNA is TGTGCCAGCAGGGAACAGGGCTACGAGCAGTACTTC.

The chain joins TRBV9 to TRBJ2-3, with D possibly TRBD1 on 5 matching bases. The CDR3 consists of 16 residues. The V end lost 0 bases, the J end lost 0 bases, and 11 bases lay between the germline ends. In germline, CDR1 is SGDLS, CDR2 YYNGEE. CDR3 sequence reads: CASSVDTGVSTDTQYF. The CDR3 nucleotides are TGTGCCAGCAGCGTAGATACAGGTGTAAGCACAGATACGCAGTATTTT.

The chain joins TRBV30 to TRBJ1-1; D unresolved. The germline V gene encodes CDR1 GTSNPN and CDR2 SVGIG (reference sequence). There are 13 residues in the CDR3. V dropped 3 bases and J dropped 7 bases, with 15 bases sitting between them. The CDR3 spells CAWRVHGALEAFF. In nucleotides, the CDR3 is TGTGCCTGGAGGGTACATGGTGCTCTTGAAGCTTTCTTT.

The chain combines TRBV5-6 with TRBJ2-5; a possible D gene is TRBD1 (6 bases). There are 14 residues in the CDR3. Deletions cut 4 bases from V and 5 bases from J, with 15 bases between. Germline V gene data show CDR1 as SGHDT and CDR2 as YYEEEE. This CDR3 is CASSATGTSETQYF. CDR3 sequence (DNA): TGTGCCAGCAGCGCTACCGGGACAAGCGAGACCCAGTACTTC. The entire variable domain, with the rest obtained from reference TRBV5-6 and TRBJ2-5, is as follows: DAGVTQSPTHLIKTRGQQVTLRCSPKSGHDTVSWYQQALGQGPQFIFQYYEEEERQRGNFPDRFSGHQFPNYSSELNVNALLLGDSALYLCASSATGTSETQYFGPGTRLLVL.

This clone was observed a handful of times. The chain couples TRBV5-1 to TRBJ1-2; 8 nucleotides match TRBD1. This CDR3 is 15 amino acids long. The V gene end was trimmed by 4 bases and the J gene end by 7 bases; junction bases not matched to a gene: 12. Germline V gives CDR1 SGHRS, CDR2 YFSETQ. In nucleotides, the CDR3 is TGCGCCAGCAGCCTGTTACCCCAGGGGGCTGCTGGCTACACCTTC. Translating gives CASSLLPQGAAGYTF.